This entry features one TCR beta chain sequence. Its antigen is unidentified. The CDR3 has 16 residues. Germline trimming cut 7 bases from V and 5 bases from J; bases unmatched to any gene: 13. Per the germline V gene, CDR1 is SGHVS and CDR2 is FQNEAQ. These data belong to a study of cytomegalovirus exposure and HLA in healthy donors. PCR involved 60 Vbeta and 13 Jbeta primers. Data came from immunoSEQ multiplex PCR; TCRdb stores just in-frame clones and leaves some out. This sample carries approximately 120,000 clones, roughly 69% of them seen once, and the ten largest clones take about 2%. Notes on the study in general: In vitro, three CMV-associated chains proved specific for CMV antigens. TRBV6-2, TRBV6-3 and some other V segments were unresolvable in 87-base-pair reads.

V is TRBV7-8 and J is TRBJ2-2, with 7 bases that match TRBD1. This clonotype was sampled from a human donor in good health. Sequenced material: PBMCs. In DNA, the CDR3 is TGTGCCAGCACCCCGCGTGAGGGGGCGTGGACCGGGGAGCTGTTTTTT. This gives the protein CASTPREGAWTGELFF.